This T cell receptor (beta chain) was found in a study of T cell responses to AZD1222 COVID-19 vaccine. Study observations and caveats: The study found Spike-specific TCR breadth and depth rose after two AZD1222 doses. In the spike-specific TCR repertoire, nearly half reportedly target unmutated variant regions. Vaccine-related CD4 TCRs covered spike, predominating at 160-218 and 743-854. Clonal diversity was possibly underestimated, and white British individuals and females predominated among donors.

Trimming removed 4 bases at V and 0 bases at J, with 13 bases between. This CDR3 has 16 amino acids. Germline CDR1 LGHDT, CDR2 YNNKEL (reference sequence). A word on this clone: Its specificity is not known.

Sequencing used immunoSEQ multiplex PCR; TCRdb keeps in-frame clones, though not all of them. The data contain 100,000 to 150,000 clones, over 80% of them seen just once; the ten biggest clones take up approximately 1%. The chain employs TRBV3-1 (or the pseudogene TRBV3-2) and TRBJ1-3; weak D call: TRBD1 (5 bases). The source material was peripheral blood, sampled on day 0 of AZD1222 vaccination. The TCR was taken from an adult in good health. The CDR3 nucleotides read TGTGCCAGCAGCCCATTGACAGTTACCTCTGGAAACACCATATATTTT. This translates into CASSPLTVTSGNTIYF.